This T cell receptor beta chain was sequenced for a study of T cell responses to AZD1222 COVID-19 vaccine. Study-level results: Per reports, nearly half of all spike-specific TCRs target regions that are unmutated in variants. Spike-specific TCRs gained breadth and depth after people received two AZD1222 doses. White British ancestry dominated among donors, who included more females, and clonal diversity was possibly underestimated.

Profiled with immunoSEQ multiplex PCR; TCRdb holds only in-frame clones, not every one. In the table there are 95,000 to 120,000 clones, about nine tenths of which are singletons. Doses given second, at about 4 or about 12 weeks, were pooled. In regard to this clone: Antigen unknown.

This specimen was peripheral blood, taken 28 days after the second AZD1222 dose. The clonotype comes from an adult who received the AZD1222 COVID-19 vaccine.

CDR3 sequence reads: CASGGGILQPQHF. In DNA form, the CDR3 reads TGTGCCAGCGGGGGGGGAATCCTTCAGCCCCAGCATTTT. V and J are TRBV12-3 or TRBV12-4 and TRBJ1-5; a weak D match, TRBD1 (5 bases). This CDR3 spans 13 amino acids. Trimming pared 8 bases from V and 6 bases from J, leaving 14 bases between.